What follows are 19 T cell receptor beta chains derived from one specimen sequenced in a study of control samples from healthy donors and cancer patients. Libraries were prepared by immunoSEQ multiplex PCR; TCRdb keeps only in-frame clonotypes and omits some of them. The data contain about 220,000 clones, just under 95% of them seen just once; the ten biggest clones take up roughly 1.6%. The sequenced sample was blood. The receptor set was obtained from a man in his forties or fifties in good health.

The rearrangement joins TRBV3-1 (or the pseudogene TRBV3-2) to TRBJ1-2; 11 bases are a match to TRBD1. The CDR3 runs to 13 residues. The germline CDR1 and CDR2 sequences are LGHDT and YNNKEL (reference sequence). The V and J ends lost 6 bases and 6 bases, in that order; junction bases with no gene match: 3. In DNA, the CDR3 is TGTGCCAGCAGAGGACAGGGGGCGCATGGCTACACCTTC. Protein sequence: CASRGQGAHGYTF.

The genes are TRBV7-6 and TRBJ1-5; maybe TRBD1 (5 bases). The CDR3 totals 17 residues. Trimming shortened V by 1 base and J by 5 bases, and 18 bases separated the two germline ends. Germline V gene data show CDR1 as SGHVS and CDR2 as FNYEAQ. This CDR3 reads CASSLEEQGWWDQPQHF. DNA for the CDR3: TGTGCCAGCAGCTTAGAAGAGCAGGGTTGGTGGGATCAGCCCCAGCATTTT.

The J gene is TRBJ1-1, the V gene TRBV5-6; TRBD1 matches 9 bases. CDR1 and CDR2 (germline): SGHDT, YYEEEE. V dropped 3 bases and J dropped 11; count of bases not matched to a gene: 8. This CDR3 region has 13 residues. CDR3 bases: TGTGCCAGCAGCTGGGGACAGGGAGGAACCGCTTTCTTT. Translated, it gives CASSWGQGGTAFF.

J is TRBJ1-1 and V is TRBV7-2; tentatively, D is TRBD1 (5 bases). CDR3 length: 13 amino acids. With 5 bases removed from V and 10 bases from J, the gap between germline ends came to 17 bases. In germline, CDR1 is SGHTA, CDR2 FQGNSA. CDR3 sequence reads: CASSPRTLLGAFF. The CDR3 nucleotides are TGTGCCAGCAGCCCCCGGACACTCCTGGGAGCTTTCTTT.

This sequence joins TRBV4-1 and TRBJ1-2; D might be TRBD1 (5 bases). CDR3 length equals 16 residues. CDR1 is MGHRA and CDR2 is YSYEKL in the germline V gene. Trimming took off 5 bases at V and 8 bases at J, with 24 bases between the two ends. CDR3 sequence: CASSVRQDTQVGGYTF. CDR3 DNA: TGCGCCAGCAGCGTAAGGCAGGACACTCAGGTGGGGGGCTACACCTTC.

V and J are TRBV5-6 and TRBJ1-6; D unclear. This CDR3 has 13 amino acids. Germline V gene data show CDR1 as SGHDT and CDR2 as YYEEEE. The V gene lost 0 bases and the J gene lost 4 bases, with 2 bases spanning the gap. CDR3 bases: TGTGCCAGCAGCTTGGGATATAATTCACCCCTCCACTTT. Its translation is CASSLGYNSPLHF.

The chain has TRBV28 and TRBJ2-7; 10 nucleotides match TRBD1. Germline V CDR1 and CDR2: MDHEN, SYDVKM. The CDR3 is 14 amino acids. V gave up 5 bases and J gave up 5 bases; unmatched junction bases: 6. CDR3 sequence: CASSGRDRGHEQYF. Written as DNA, the CDR3 is TGTGCCAGCAGTGGCCGGGACAGGGGTCACGAGCAGTACTTC.

The rearrangement uses TRBV7-2 and TRBJ1-4; TRBD1 is a possible D gene (5 bases). The CDR3 extends over 16 amino acids. Germline V gene sequence: CDR1 SGHTA, CDR2 FQGNSA. Trimming pared 5 bases from V and 8 bases from J, leaving 21 bases between. The CDR3 here is CASSLGSRQKVEKLFF. The CDR3 coding sequence is TGTGCCAGCAGCCTAGGGTCCAGACAGAAGGTGGAAAAACTGTTTTTT.

The rearrangement links TRBV2 to TRBJ1-6; the match to TRBD1 covers 7 bases. Germline lookup yields CDR1 SNHLY and CDR2 FYNNEI. The CDR3 spans 14 residues. J was trimmed by 6 bases and V by 8 bases; bases with no gene match: 7. This chain's CDR3 is CASRGQVVNSPLHF. The CDR3 coding sequence is TGTGCCAGCCGCGGACAGGTTGTTAATTCACCCCTCCACTTT.

The V and J genes are TRBV7-2 and TRBJ2-6, with 8 bases lining up with TRBD1. V lost 3 bases to trimming and J lost 2 bases; unmatched junction nucleotides: 12. The CDR3 contains 19 residues. In germline, CDR1 is SGHTA, CDR2 FQGNSA. In DNA, the CDR3 is TGTGCCAGCAGCTTGCCCGGACAGGGAAGAAGGACTGGGGCCAACGTCCTGACTTTC. It codes for CASSLPGQGRRTGANVLTF.

The rearrangement joins TRBV6-1 to TRBJ2-5; possible D gene TRBD1, 6 bases. The CDR3 runs 17 residues. CDR1 is MNHNS and CDR2 is SASEGT in the germline V gene. Trimming took off 1 base at V and 0 bases at J, with 15 bases between the two ends. This CDR3 reads CASSEEVWGQNQETQYF. The CDR3 DNA reads TGTGCCAGCAGTGAAGAAGTGTGGGGGCAGAACCAAGAGACCCAGTACTTC.

The CDR3 nucleotides read TGTGCCAGCAGCGCCACAAATATAGGGACCGGGGAGCTGTTTTTT. The encoded protein is CASSATNIGTGELFF. V is TRBV7-6 and J is TRBJ2-2; D gene uncertain. Germline V gene sequence: CDR1 SGHVS, CDR2 FNYEAQ. This CDR3 has 15 amino acids. V was shortened by 5 bases and J by 5 bases, with 15 bases between the two germline ends.

There are a few counts of this clone. This chain joins TRBV24-1 and TRBJ2-7; D is undetermined. The CDR3 consists of 13 residues. Between the trimmed V and J ends, which lost 7 bases and 4 bases, there was a span of 13 bases. CDR1 KGHDR and CDR2 SFDVKD come from the germline V gene. The CDR3: CATRKKGVYEQYV. For the CDR3, the DNA is TGTGCCACCAGAAAAAAAGGAGTTTACGAGCAGTACGTC.

V usage is TRBV21-1 and J usage is TRBJ1-1; the listed D gene, TRBD1, was not tested against the DNA. TRBV21-1 is listed as a pseudogene. This CDR3 contains 17 residues. The chain's CDR3 is CASSASGGGWKNTEAFF. Written as DNA, the CDR3 is TGTGCCAGCAGCGCATCAGGGGGCGGATGGAAGAACACTGAAGCTTTCTTT.

This clone was detected once. This chain connects TRBV7-2 to TRBJ2-5; D is perhaps TRBD2 (5 bases). V was clipped by 5 bases and J by 5 bases, with 18 bases between them. This CDR3 is 15 amino acids long. Germline loops: CDR1 SGHTA, CDR2 FQGNSA. This CDR3 is CASSPRDTIVETQYF. The CDR3 bases are TGTGCCAGCAGCCCGAGGGATACCATAGTGGAGACCCAGTACTTC.

The rearrangement links TRBV10-3 to TRBJ1-1; the match to TRBD1 covers 7 bases. The CDR3 is 13 amino acids. After removal of 11 bases from V and 0 bases from J, the junction contained 6 bases not matched to a gene. CDR1 ENHRY and CDR2 SYGVKD come from the germline V gene. CDR3 protein: CAASGQLNTEAFF. The CDR3 region has the DNA TGTGCCGCCTCGGGACAGTTGAACACTGAAGCTTTCTTT.

As DNA, the CDR3 is TGTGCCAGCAGCCCAGTCTCAGGCGAATTAGGCAGCAATCAGCCCCAGCATTTT. The encoded protein is CASSPVSGELGSNQPQHF. The chain recombines TRBV4-2 with TRBJ1-5; no firm D call. Trimming shortened V by 4 bases and J by 1 base, and 20 bases separated the two germline ends. CDR3 length: 18 residues. CDR1 LGHNA and CDR2 YNFKEQ come from the germline V gene.

This chain links TRBV4-2 with TRBJ1-2; D is unresolved. V was clipped by 0 bases and J by 8 bases, with 10 bases between them. The CDR3 runs to 13 residues. The germline V gene encodes CDR1 LGHNA and CDR2 YNFKEQ. The CDR3 region is CASSQDRISGYTF. The CDR3 nucleotides read TGTGCCAGCAGCCAAGATAGGATTTCCGGCTACACCTTC.

The V call is TRBV20-1, the J call TRBJ2-6; D gene uncertain. The V gene's germline CDR1 is DFQATT and CDR2 SNEGSKA (reference sequence). The CDR3 totals 15 residues. V lost 3 bases to trimming and J lost 2 bases, with 11 bases between them. The CDR3 DNA follows: TGCAGTGCTAGTGGGGATGGGGCTGGGGCCAACGTCCTGACTTTC. It yields the protein CSASGDGAGANVLTF.